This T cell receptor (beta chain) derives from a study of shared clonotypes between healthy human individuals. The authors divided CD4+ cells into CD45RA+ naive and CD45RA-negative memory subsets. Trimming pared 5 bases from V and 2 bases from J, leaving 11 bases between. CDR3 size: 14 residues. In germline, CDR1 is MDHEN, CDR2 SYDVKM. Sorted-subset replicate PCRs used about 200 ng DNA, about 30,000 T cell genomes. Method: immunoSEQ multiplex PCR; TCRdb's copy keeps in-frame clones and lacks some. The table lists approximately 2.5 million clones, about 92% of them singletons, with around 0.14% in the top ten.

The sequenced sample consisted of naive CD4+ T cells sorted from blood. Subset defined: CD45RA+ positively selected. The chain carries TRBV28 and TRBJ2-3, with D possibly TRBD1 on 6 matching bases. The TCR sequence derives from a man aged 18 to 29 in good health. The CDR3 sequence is CASSTTGNTDTQYF. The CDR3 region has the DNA TGTGCCAGCAGTACCACAGGGAACACAGATACGCAGTATTTT.